This T cell receptor (beta chain) was obtained from a study of blood T cell repertoires in COVID-19. Produced via immunoSEQ multiplex PCR; TCRdb's table is partial and in-frame only. In the table there are fewer than 250,000 clones, around four fifths of which are singletons. The V gene lost 3 bases and the J gene lost 6 bases, with 12 bases spanning the gap. Germline lookup yields CDR1 SGHAT and CDR2 FQNNGV. The CDR3 runs 14 residues. The TCR originated in a man over 45 with active or convalescent COVID-19. Sequenced: peripheral blood. The chain employs TRBV11-2 and TRBJ1-5; D may be TRBD1 (5 bases). This CDR3 reads CASSFGGEGQPQHF. As DNA, the CDR3 is TGTGCCAGCAGCTTCGGGGGAGAGGGTCAGCCCCAGCATTTT.